This is a list of T cell receptor beta chains from one sample in a study of CD8 T cells in Susac syndrome. TCRdb reprocessed the immunoSEQ multiplex PCR reads with MiXCR, giving one entry per CDR3 protein. The table includes about 180,000 distinct CDR3 sequences, about 94% detected once. The sample consisted of CD4+ T cells from PBMCs. The receptors were gathered from a human donor with multiple sclerosis. Each CDR3 is given with its conserved first and last residue. The D gene is left open where the match is weak. Size tells how often a clone was seen (once, few, many) or the class of an expanded clone, and some rows leave it out.

d_gene: NA
v_gene: TRBV27
abundance: NA
j_gene: TRBJ1-2
CDR3aa: CASSPPGNTYGYTF
CDR3nt: TGTGCCAGCAGTCCCCCGGGGAACACCTATGGCTACACCTTC

d_gene: NA
v_gene: TRBV30
abundance: NA
j_gene: TRBJ1-5
CDR3aa: CAWSVGGSQPQHF
CDR3nt: TGTGCCTGGAGTGTAGGCGGTAGTCAGCCCCAGCATTTT

d_gene: TRBD1
v_gene: TRBV20-1
abundance: NA
j_gene: TRBJ2-7
CDR3aa: CSAGKTGGFLVGEQYF
CDR3nt: TGCAGTGCTGGAAAAACAGGGGGATTTTTGGTTGGCGAGCAGTACTTC

d_gene: TRBD1
v_gene: TRBV29-1
abundance: NA
j_gene: TRBJ1-6
CDR3aa: CSVSLTGESPLHF
CDR3nt: TGCAGCGTTTCCCTGACAGGGGAATCACCCCTCCACTTT

d_gene: NA
v_gene: TRBV4-1
abundance: NA
j_gene: TRBJ2-5
CDR3aa: CASSNQGGRETQYF
CDR3nt: TGCGCCAGCAGTAACCAGGGGGGAAGGGAGACCCAGTACTTC

d_gene: NA
v_gene: TRBV29-1
abundance: NA
j_gene: TRBJ2-7
CDR3aa: CSVWTQNSPYEQYF
CDR3nt: TGCAGCGTATGGACACAAAACTCTCCCTACGAGCAGTACTTC

d_gene: TRBD1
v_gene: TRBV20-1
abundance: NA
j_gene: TRBJ2-6
CDR3aa: CSARHRQGALSSGANVLTF
CDR3nt: TGCAGTGCTAGGCATCGGCAGGGGGCCCTGAGCTCTGGGGCCAACGTCCTGACTTTC

d_gene: NA
v_gene: TRBV29-1
abundance: NA
j_gene: TRBJ2-6
CDR3aa: CSVVGGSGHGSGANVLTF
CDR3nt: TGCAGCGTTGTAGGAGGCTCGGGACATGGCTCTGGGGCCAACGTCCTGACTTTC

d_gene: NA
v_gene: TRBV30
abundance: NA
j_gene: TRBJ1-2
CDR3aa: CAWSVRTDYGYTF
CDR3nt: TGTGCCTGGAGTGTAAGGACAGATTATGGCTACACCTTC

d_gene: NA
v_gene: TRBV20-1
abundance: NA
j_gene: TRBJ2-3
CDR3aa: CSASGESDTQYF
CDR3nt: TGCAGTGCTAGCGGGGAGTCAGATACGCAGTATTTT

d_gene: TRBD1
v_gene: TRBV29-1
abundance: once
j_gene: TRBJ2-3
CDR3aa: CSVSTGVDTQYF
CDR3nt: TGCAGCGTTTCGACAGGGGTCGATACGCAGTATTTT

d_gene: TRBD2
v_gene: TRBV20-1
abundance: NA
j_gene: TRBJ2-1
CDR3aa: CSARDRSGGYNEQFF
CDR3nt: TGCAGTGCTAGAGATCGTAGCGGGGGGTACAATGAGCAGTTCTTC

d_gene: NA
v_gene: TRBV2
abundance: NA
j_gene: TRBJ2-3
CDR3aa: CASSWGGHTDTQYF
CDR3nt: TGTGCCAGCAGCTGGGGGGGCCACACAGATACGCAGTATTTT

d_gene: TRBD2
v_gene: TRBV7-9
abundance: NA
j_gene: TRBJ2-6
CDR3aa: CASSLARGSGANVLTF
CDR3nt: TGTGCCAGCAGCTTAGCGCGGGGGTCTGGGGCCAACGTCCTGACTTTC

d_gene: NA
v_gene: TRBV7-2
abundance: once
j_gene: TRBJ2-7
CDR3aa: CASSLWPRGPSYEQYF
CDR3nt: TGTGCCAGCAGCTTATGGCCCAGGGGTCCTAGTTACGAGCAGTACTTC

d_gene: NA
v_gene: TRBV29-1
abundance: NA
j_gene: TRBJ2-1
CDR3aa: CSVLFDSPYNEQFF
CDR3nt: TGCAGCGTCCTCTTCGACAGTCCCTACAATGAGCAGTTCTTC

d_gene: NA
v_gene: TRBV4-3
abundance: once
j_gene: TRBJ2-3
CDR3aa: CASSQDSFLSTDTQYF
CDR3nt: TGCGCCAGCAGCCAAGATAGTTTCTTAAGCACAGATACGCAGTATTTT

d_gene: NA
v_gene: TRBV14
abundance: NA
j_gene: TRBJ2-1
CDR3aa: CASSQVLGSYNEQFF
CDR3nt: TGTGCCAGCAGCCAAGTGCTCGGCTCCTACAATGAGCAGTTCTTC

d_gene: NA
v_gene: TRBV4-3
abundance: once
j_gene: TRBJ2-3
CDR3aa: CASSQDSRGTDTQYF
CDR3nt: TGCGCCAGCAGCCAAGACTCTCGGGGCACAGATACGCAGTATTTT

d_gene: NA
v_gene: TRBV20-1
abundance: NA
j_gene: TRBJ2-5
CDR3aa: CSASVGQETQYF
CDR3nt: TGCAGTGCTTCGGTCGGCCAAGAGACCCAGTACTTC

d_gene: NA
v_gene: TRBV19
abundance: NA
j_gene: TRBJ2-1
CDR3aa: CASSIGPSSGIAYNEQFF
CDR3nt: TGTGCCAGTAGTATAGGCCCCTCTTCAGGGATCGCCTACAATGAGCAGTTCTTC

d_gene: NA
v_gene: TRBV11-3
abundance: NA
j_gene: TRBJ2-3
CDR3aa: CASSLDRGSATDTQYF
CDR3nt: TGTGCCAGCAGCTTAGATCGCGGATCTGCCACAGATACGCAGTATTTT

d_gene: NA
v_gene: TRBV2
abundance: NA
j_gene: TRBJ1-1
CDR3aa: CASRVGSRNTEAFF
CDR3nt: TGTGCCAGCAGGGTTGGATCTAGAAACACTGAAGCTTTCTTT

d_gene: NA
v_gene: TRBV5-6
abundance: NA
j_gene: TRBJ1-5
CDR3aa: CASSFGRAHQPQHF
CDR3nt: TGTGCCAGCAGTTTTGGCAGGGCCCATCAGCCCCAGCATTTT

d_gene: TRBD1
v_gene: TRBV29-1
abundance: NA
j_gene: TRBJ2-7
CDR3aa: CSFDGQVPHEQYF
CDR3nt: TGCAGCTTTGACGGACAGGTCCCCCACGAGCAGTACTTC

d_gene: NA
v_gene: TRBV4-2
abundance: NA
j_gene: TRBJ2-4
CDR3aa: CASSQEGVQQNIQYF
CDR3nt: TGTGCCAGCAGCCAAGAAGGGGTACAGCAAAACATTCAGTACTTC

d_gene: NA
v_gene: TRBV5-1
abundance: NA
j_gene: TRBJ2-7
CDR3aa: CASSFNGASYEQYF
CDR3nt: TGCGCCAGCAGCTTTAACGGGGCCTCCTACGAGCAGTACTTC

d_gene: TRBD1
v_gene: TRBV29-1
abundance: NA
j_gene: TRBJ1-5
CDR3aa: CSVGTGDGSNQPQHF
CDR3nt: TGCAGCGTGGGGACAGGGGACGGGAGCAATCAGCCCCAGCATTTT

d_gene: NA
v_gene: TRBV20-1
abundance: NA
j_gene: TRBJ2-3
CDR3aa: CSGMGTDTQYF
CDR3nt: TGCAGTGGGATGGGCACAGATACGCAGTATTTT

d_gene: NA
v_gene: TRBV4-2
abundance: NA
j_gene: TRBJ1-2
CDR3aa: CASSQDRGDNYGYTF
CDR3nt: TGTGCCAGCAGCCAAGATCGGGGCGATAACTATGGCTACACCTTC

d_gene: NA
v_gene: TRBV18
abundance: few
j_gene: TRBJ1-1
CDR3aa: CASSPQGSTEAFF
CDR3nt: TGTGCCAGCTCACCACAGGGATCCACTGAAGCTTTCTTT

d_gene: NA
v_gene: TRBV9
abundance: NA
j_gene: TRBJ1-2
CDR3aa: CASSVASANYGYTF
CDR3nt: TGTGCCAGCAGCGTAGCTTCAGCCAACTATGGCTACACCTTC

d_gene: NA
v_gene: TRBV3-1
abundance: NA
j_gene: TRBJ1-1
CDR3aa: CASSQETRWDTEAFF
CDR3nt: TGTGCCAGCAGCCAAGAGACCCGGTGGGACACTGAAGCTTTCTTT

d_gene: NA
v_gene: TRBV3-1
abundance: NA
j_gene: TRBJ1-5
CDR3aa: CASSQDASNQPQHF
CDR3nt: TGTGCCAGCAGCCAAGACGCTAGCAATCAGCCCCAGCATTTT

d_gene: NA
v_gene: TRBV2
abundance: NA
j_gene: TRBJ1-1
CDR3aa: CASTTTRGTEAFF
CDR3nt: TGTGCCAGCACTACGACCCGAGGGACTGAAGCTTTCTTT

d_gene: TRBD1
v_gene: TRBV3-1
abundance: NA
j_gene: TRBJ1-1
CDR3aa: CASSLRQTGSTEAFF
CDR3nt: TGTGCCAGCAGCCTACGGCAGACAGGGAGTACTGAAGCTTTCTTT

d_gene: NA
v_gene: TRBV20-1
abundance: NA
j_gene: TRBJ2-6
CDR3aa: CSARDWGELLTF
CDR3nt: TGCAGTGCTAGAGATTGGGGGGAGCTCCTGACTTTC

d_gene: NA
v_gene: TRBV30
abundance: once
j_gene: TRBJ1-6
CDR3aa: CAWSVRFAGIGTPLHF
CDR3nt: TGTGCCTGGAGTGTTAGGTTCGCGGGGATAGGGACACCCCTCCACTTT

d_gene: NA
v_gene: TRBV5-1
abundance: NA
j_gene: TRBJ2-1
CDR3aa: CASSGPGLAEQFF
CDR3nt: TGCGCCAGCAGTGGCCCCGGACTTGCTGAGCAGTTCTTC

d_gene: NA
v_gene: TRBV24-1
abundance: NA
j_gene: TRBJ1-1
CDR3aa: CATSDSSMDPGTEAFF
CDR3nt: TGTGCCACCAGTGACAGTAGTATGGATCCGGGTACTGAAGCTTTCTTT

d_gene: NA
v_gene: TRBV29-1
abundance: NA
j_gene: TRBJ2-7
CDR3aa: CSVESDTSYEQYF
CDR3nt: TGCAGCGTTGAATCGGACACCTCCTACGAGCAGTACTTC

d_gene: NA
v_gene: TRBV28
abundance: NA
j_gene: TRBJ2-6
CDR3aa: CASRLGRLSSGANVLTF
CDR3nt: TGTGCCAGCAGACTGGGACGTTTGAGCTCTGGGGCCAACGTCCTGACTTTC